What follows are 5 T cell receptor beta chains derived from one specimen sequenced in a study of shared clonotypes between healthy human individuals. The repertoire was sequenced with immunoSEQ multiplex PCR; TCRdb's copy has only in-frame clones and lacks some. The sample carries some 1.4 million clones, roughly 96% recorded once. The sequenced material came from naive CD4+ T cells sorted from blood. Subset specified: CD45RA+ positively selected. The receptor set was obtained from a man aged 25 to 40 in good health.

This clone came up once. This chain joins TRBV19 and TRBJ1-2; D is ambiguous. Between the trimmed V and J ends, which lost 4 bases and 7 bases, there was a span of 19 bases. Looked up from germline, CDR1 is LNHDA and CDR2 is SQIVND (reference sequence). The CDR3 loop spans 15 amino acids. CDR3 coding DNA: TGTGCCAGTAGTAGGGTACAGTATCGATTGGGTGGCTACACCTTC. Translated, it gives CASSRVQYRLGGYTF.

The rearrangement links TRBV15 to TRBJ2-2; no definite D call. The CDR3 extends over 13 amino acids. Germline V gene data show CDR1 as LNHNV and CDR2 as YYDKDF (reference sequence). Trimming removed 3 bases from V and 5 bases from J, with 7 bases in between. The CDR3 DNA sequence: TGTGCCACCAGCAGTTCAAGGACCGGGGAGCTGTTTTTT. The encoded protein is CATSSSRTGELFF.

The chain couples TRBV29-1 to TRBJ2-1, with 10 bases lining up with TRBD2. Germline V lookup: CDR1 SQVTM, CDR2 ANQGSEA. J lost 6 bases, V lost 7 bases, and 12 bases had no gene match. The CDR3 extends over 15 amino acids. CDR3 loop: CSAPESGRAVNEQFF. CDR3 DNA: TGCAGCGCGCCTGAAAGCGGGAGGGCCGTCAATGAGCAGTTCTTC.

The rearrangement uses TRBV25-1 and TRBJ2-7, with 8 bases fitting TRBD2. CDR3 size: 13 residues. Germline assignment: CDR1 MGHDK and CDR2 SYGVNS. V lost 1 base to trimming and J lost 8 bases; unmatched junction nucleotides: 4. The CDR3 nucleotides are TGTGCCAGCAGTGAATGGGGACTAGGTCAGCAGTACTTC. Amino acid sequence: CASSEWGLGQQYF.

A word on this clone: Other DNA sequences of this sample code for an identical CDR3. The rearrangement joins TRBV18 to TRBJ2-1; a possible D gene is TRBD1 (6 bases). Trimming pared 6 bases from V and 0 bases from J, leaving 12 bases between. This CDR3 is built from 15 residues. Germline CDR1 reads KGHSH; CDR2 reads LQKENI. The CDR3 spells CASSPQGISYNEQFF. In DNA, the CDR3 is TGTGCCAGCTCGCCCCAGGGGATCTCCTACAATGAGCAGTTCTTC.